The TCR beta chain under discussion was sequenced for a study of human T cells and chemical hapten exposure. Turning to the study itself: 2% DPC applied to a roughly 2 cm by roughly 2 cm arm area sensitized donors. The patients were mostly female; they had alopecia areata, totalis or universalis.

The CDR3 runs 12 residues. Between the trimmed V and J ends, which lost 3 bases and 8 bases, there was a span of 11 bases. Germline V gene lookup returns CDR1 DFQATT and CDR2 SNEGSKA (reference sequence). Specified time point: patch test 1, 2 weeks after DPC sensitization. Treatment defined: therapeutic diphenylcyclopropenone sensitization with weekly scalp DPC. Single cDNA molecules in the library carried unique molecular identifiers attached during preparation. TCRdb reanalysed the RACE reads using MiXCR and keeps one entry per CDR3 protein. The sample includes 80,000 to 95,000 distinct CDR3 sequences, roughly 10% seen only once; the top ten take around 4.2%.

This specimen consisted of whole blood, obtained in connection with sensitization to the hapten diphenylcyclopropenone (DPC). The receptor was derived from a woman in her forties or fifties with alopecia areata. Some clones in this sample may be carry-over from other donors' samples. The chain couples TRBV20-1 to TRBJ2-1; D is undetermined. The CDR3 region is CSARVDGHEQFF. CDR3 in DNA: TGCAGTGCTAGGGTGGATGGCCATGAGCAGTTCTTC.